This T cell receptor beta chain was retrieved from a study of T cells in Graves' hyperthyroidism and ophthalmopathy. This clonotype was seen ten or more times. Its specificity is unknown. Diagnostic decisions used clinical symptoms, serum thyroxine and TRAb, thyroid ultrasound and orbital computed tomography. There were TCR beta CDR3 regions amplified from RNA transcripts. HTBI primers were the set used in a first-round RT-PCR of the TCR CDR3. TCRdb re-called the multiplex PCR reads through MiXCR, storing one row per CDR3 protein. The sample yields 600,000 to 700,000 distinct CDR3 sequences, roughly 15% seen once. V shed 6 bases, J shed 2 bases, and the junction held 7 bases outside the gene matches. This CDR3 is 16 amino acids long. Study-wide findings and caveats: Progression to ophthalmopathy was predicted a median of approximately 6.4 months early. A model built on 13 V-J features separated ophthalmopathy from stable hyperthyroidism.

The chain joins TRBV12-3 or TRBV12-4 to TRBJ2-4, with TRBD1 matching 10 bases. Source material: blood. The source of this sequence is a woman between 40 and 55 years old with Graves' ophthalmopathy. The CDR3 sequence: CASSPRTGGTKNIQYF. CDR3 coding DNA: TGTGCCAGCAGCCCAAGGACAGGGGGGACCAAAAACATTCAGTACTTC.